These 7 T cell receptor beta chains originate from one sample sequenced in a study of blood T cell repertoires in COVID-19. Profiling relied on immunoSEQ multiplex PCR, and the TCRdb table lists in-frame clones only, not all of them. The sample holds some 160,000 clones, more than 65% seen once. Sequenced input: peripheral blood. The receptors originated from a man aged 65 to 85 with active or convalescent COVID-19.

This rearrangement joins TRBV5-1 to TRBJ1-2, with 7 bases lining up with TRBD1. The ends lost 3 bases at V and 8 bases at J; junction bases unmatched: 1. CDR1 and CDR2 from the germline V gene are SGHRS and YFSETQ. This CDR3 has 11 amino acids. CDR3 amino acids: CASSSTGGYTF. DNA of the CDR3: TGCGCCAGCAGCTCGACAGGGGGCTACACCTTC.

V gene TRBV5-1 combines with J gene TRBJ2-5; 10 bases line up with TRBD2. The CDR3 runs to 17 residues. Per the germline V gene, CDR1 is SGHRS and CDR2 is YFSETQ. The V segment lost 4 bases and the J segment 0 bases; nucleotides outside the gene matches: 9. The chain's CDR3 is CASSVGLAGANQETQYF. CDR3 nucleotide sequence: TGCGCCAGCAGCGTGGGGCTAGCGGGGGCAAACCAAGAGACCCAGTACTTC.

The chain links TRBV3-1 (or the pseudogene TRBV3-2) to TRBJ2-2; D perhaps matches TRBD1 (6 bases). The CDR3 runs 17 residues. The V end was cut by 3 bases, the J end by 5 bases, with 19 bases between. Germline values: CDR1 LGHDT, CDR2 YNNKEL (reference sequence). DNA of the CDR3: TGTGCCAGCAGCCAGTCAGTTCTCAGGGGTCGAACCGGGGAGCTGTTTTTT. The encoded protein is CASSQSVLRGRTGELFF.

V is TRBV12-5 and J is TRBJ1-5; 7 positions match TRBD1. There are 13 residues in the CDR3. The germline V gene has CDR1 LGHNT and CDR2 FRNRAP. V dropped 6 bases and J dropped 7; count of bases not matched to a gene: 6. CDR3 sequence: CASGPTGNQPQHF. CDR3 nucleotide sequence: TGTGCTAGTGGCCCGACAGGGAACCAGCCCCAGCATTTT.

The rearrangement links TRBV9 to TRBJ1-2, with D perhaps matching TRBD1 (6 bases). Germline V gene data show CDR1 as SGDLS and CDR2 as YYNGEE. Trimming cost V 6 bases and J 6 bases, with 21 bases left between them. This CDR3 contains 15 residues. The CDR3 nucleotides read TGTGCCAGCACCTGGCGGGGGGCGCCGGTGGATGGCTACACCTTC. Translated: CASTWRGAPVDGYTF.

The chain is built from TRBV14 and TRBJ1-3, with no clear D. Trimming took off 4 bases at V and 4 bases at J, with 20 bases between the two ends. Germline V lookup: CDR1 SGHDN, CDR2 FVKESK. This CDR3 spans 17 amino acids. The CDR3 reads CASSPWRSMPSGNTIYF. CDR3 nucleotides: TGTGCCAGCAGCCCGTGGAGGTCGATGCCGTCCGGAAACACCATATATTTT.

The chain uses TRBV27 and TRBJ1-2, with 8 positions matching TRBD1. Trimming took 7 bases from V and 1 from J; bases not matched to a gene: 2. This CDR3 has 13 residues. Per germline, CDR1 MNHEY and CDR2 SMNVEV (reference sequence). In DNA form, the CDR3 reads TGTGCCAGCAAACAGGGGGGTAACTATGGCTACACCTTC. Its protein is CASKQGGNYGYTF.